The next 7 T cell receptor beta chains were all read from a single sample in a study of draining lymph node invasion in breast cancer. TCRdb called the bulk RNA-seq reads again in MiXCR, with one record for every CDR3 protein. The profile shows about 3,100 distinct CDR3 sequences, under 55% of them singletons. The CD4+ CD45RA- CD25high gate defined the sorted memory regulatory T cells. The sequencing input was sorted memory Tregs from a lymph node. These receptors came from a female donor with luminal breast cancer.

The V call is TRBV7-2, the J call TRBJ1-1, with D possibly matching TRBD1 (6 bases). V shed 4 bases and J shed 3 bases, with 12 bases lying between them. This CDR3 region has 14 residues. CDR1 SGHTA and CDR2 FQGNSA come from the germline V gene. The chain's CDR3 is CASSYTYRDTEAFF. Here the CDR3 DNA reads TGTGCCAGCAGCTACACCTACAGGGACACTGAAGCTTTCTTT.

The chain employs TRBV6-2 or TRBV6-3 and TRBJ1-5; D is possibly TRBD1 (5 bases). Germline V gives CDR1 MNHEY, CDR2 SVGEGT. The V gene lost 3 bases and the J gene lost 5 bases, with 11 bases spanning the gap. The CDR3 has 14 amino acids. The CDR3 reads CASSYRGGDQPQHF. CDR3 in DNA: TGTGCCAGCAGTTATCGGGGAGGGGATCAGCCCCAGCATTTT.

This clonotype was seen more than once but under ten times. The chain is built from TRBV5-6 and TRBJ2-7; D may correspond to TRBD1 or TRBD2 (5 bases each). There are 16 residues in the CDR3. CDR1 is SGHDT, CDR2 YYEEEE, per germline. Trimming pared 0 bases from V and 5 bases from J, leaving 18 bases between. CDR3 DNA sequence: TGTGCCAGCAGCTTGGCCGGGAAGGGACCCCTCGACGAGCAGTACTTC. It encodes CASSLAGKGPLDEQYF. The full variable domain, rest sourced from reference TRBV5-6 and TRBJ2-7, is DAGVTQSPTHLIKTRGQQVTLRCSPKSGHDTVSWYQQALGQGPQFIFQYYEEEERQRGNFPDRFSGHQFPNYSSELNVNALLLGDSALYLCASSLAGKGPLDEQYFGPGTRLTVT.

V is TRBV12-3 or TRBV12-4 and J is TRBJ1-2; D may be TRBD1 (5 bases). The CDR3 consists of 17 residues. The V end lost 4 bases, the J end lost 8 bases, and 26 bases lay between the germline ends. In nucleotides, the CDR3 is TGTGCCAGCAGTTCCGGAAGCCTGGGACTCCTAAGGATCGGCTACACCTTC. Protein product: CASSSGSLGLLRIGYTF.

J is TRBJ1-6 and V is TRBV5-6, with 10 bases lining up with TRBD1. CDR3 length: 16 amino acids. V dropped 5 bases and J dropped 9; count of bases not matched to a gene: 11. The germline V gene has CDR1 SGHDT and CDR2 YYEEEE. CDR3 residues: CASSYRGDRGSSPLHF. CDR3 in DNA: TGTGCCAGCAGTTACCGTGGGGACAGGGGTAGTTCACCCCTCCACTTT.

This chain joins TRBV5-1 and TRBJ1-6, with 7 bases matching TRBD1. Germline V gene sequence: CDR1 SGHRS, CDR2 YFSETQ. The J segment lost 1 base and the V segment lost 4 bases, leaving 2 bases of the junction unmatched. CDR3 length: 15 amino acids. This CDR3 reads CASSRGQSYNSPLHF. DNA of the CDR3: TGCGCCAGCAGCAGGGGACAGTCCTATAATTCACCCCTCCACTTT.

CDR3 sequence (DNA): TGTGCCTGGAGTAAGTTGGCAGGGGGTTACAATCAGCCCCAGCATTTT. It codes for CAWSKLAGGYNQPQHF. This chain joins TRBV30 and TRBJ1-5; TRBD1 aligns across 7 bases. The V segment lost 2 bases and the J segment 3 bases; nucleotides outside the gene matches: 10. Germline-derived CDR1 and CDR2 are GTSNPN and SVGIG (reference sequence). This CDR3 contains 16 residues.